Below, 12 T cell receptor beta chains from the same sample are listed, as sequenced in a study of shared clonotypes between healthy human individuals. The assay was immunoSEQ multiplex PCR, and TCRdb's table has in-frame clones only and misses some. The profile shows about 1.5 million clones, 98% of them singletons. The sample was naive CD4+ T cells sorted from blood. This sample's subset: CD45RA+ positively selected. The receptors come from a young man in good health.

The V call is TRBV10-3, the J call TRBJ2-1; D remains unclear. The germline V gene encodes CDR1 ENHRY and CDR2 SYGVKD. Trimming stripped 6 bases from V and 3 bases from J, with 15 bases between. The CDR3 spans 15 residues. As DNA, the CDR3 is TGTGCCATCAGACCTCAACTTCAGGACTACAATGAGCAGTTCTTC. Translation: CAIRPQLQDYNEQFF.

This clone was detected only once. The V gene is TRBV28, the J gene TRBJ1-1, with D tentatively TRBD1 (6 bases). CDR1 and CDR2 (germline): MDHEN, SYDVKM. The CDR3 loop spans 12 amino acids. Trimming stripped 5 bases from V and 11 bases from J, with 15 bases between. CDR3 loop: CASSPLTGFAFF. CDR3 in DNA: TGTGCCAGCAGTCCTCTTACAGGGTTTGCTTTCTTT.

The rearrangement uses TRBV7-9 and TRBJ2-1; 12 bases line up with TRBD2. V shed 3 bases and J 5 bases; nucleotides not matched to a gene: 2. CDR3 length equals 15 residues. Germline V CDR1 and CDR2: SEHNR, FQNEAQ (reference sequence). CDR3 nucleotides: TGTGCCAGCAGCTTCAGGACTAGCGGGAACAATGAGCAGTTCTTC. This sequence encodes CASSFRTSGNNEQFF. Filled out from reference TRBV7-9 and TRBJ2-1, the complete variable domain reads DTGVSQNPRHKITKRGQNVTFRCDPISEHNRLYWYRQTLGQGPEFLTYFQNEAQLEKSRLLSDRFSAERPKGSFSTLEIQRTEQGDSAMYLCASSFRTSGNNEQFFGPGTRLTVL.

The chain couples TRBV30 to TRBJ2-1, with 8 bases lining up with TRBD2. The CDR3 has 14 amino acids. The trim removed 8 bases at V and 3 bases at J, leaving 9 bases unmatched. Germline CDR1 reads GTSNPN; CDR2 reads SVGIG (reference sequence). The CDR3 is CAGSAGALYNEQFF. Here the CDR3 DNA reads TGTGCCGGATCAGCGGGAGCACTCTACAATGAGCAGTTCTTC.

This chain uses TRBV5-4 with TRBJ2-3; D unresolved. Germline-derived CDR1 and CDR2 are SGHNT and YYREEE (reference sequence). This CDR3 has 14 amino acids. Trimming removed 0 bases from V and 1 base from J, with 6 bases in between. CDR3 region: CASSLGTGTDTQYF. The DNA of the CDR3 is TGTGCCAGCAGCTTGGGAACTGGCACAGATACGCAGTATTTT. Combining the CDR3 with reference TRBV5-4 and TRBJ2-3 gives the whole variable domain ETGVTQSPTHLIKTRGQQVTLRCSSQSGHNTVSWYQQALGQGPQFIFQYYREEENGRGNFPPRFSGLQFPNYSSELNVNALELDDSALYLCASSLGTGTDTQYFGPGTRLTVL.

V and J are TRBV7-9 and TRBJ2-7; D is unresolved. Germline V CDR1 and CDR2: SEHNR, FQNEAQ (reference sequence). Trimming pared 5 bases from V and 3 bases from J, leaving 5 bases between. The CDR3 has 11 amino acids. The CDR3 loop is CASSASYEQYF. As DNA, the CDR3 is TGTGCCAGCAGCGCAAGCTACGAGCAGTACTTC.

The V and J genes are TRBV7-9 and TRBJ1-5, with D hard to call. The CDR3 has 12 amino acids. V was clipped by 3 bases and J by 7 bases, with 7 bases between them. The V gene's germline CDR1 is SEHNR and CDR2 FQNEAQ (reference sequence). The CDR3 sequence: CASSFFEQPQHF. The CDR3 region has the DNA TGTGCCAGCAGCTTTTTCGAACAGCCCCAGCATTTT.

This clone was seen a single time. The chain has TRBV29-1 and TRBJ1-1; the D is unclear. The germline V gene has CDR1 SQVTM and CDR2 ANQGSEA. The V and J ends lost 3 bases and 2 bases respectively, with 10 bases between them. The CDR3 is 13 residues long. The CDR3 DNA is TGCAGCGTTGAGGTGTTCATCAACACTGAAGCTTTCTTT. Translated, it gives CSVEVFINTEAFF.

V and J are TRBV10-1 and TRBJ2-1; D possibly corresponds to TRBD1 (5 bases). Trimming stripped 3 bases from V and 0 bases from J, with 6 bases between. The germline V gene encodes CDR1 WNHNN and CDR2 SYGVQD (reference sequence). This CDR3 comprises 14 residues. CDR3 residues: CASSEGASYNEQFF. The CDR3 nucleotides read TGCGCCAGCAGTGAAGGGGCCTCCTACAATGAGCAGTTCTTC.

This rearrangement joins TRBV29-1 to TRBJ2-5, with D unclear. Germline loops: CDR1 SQVTM, CDR2 ANQGSEA. This CDR3 comprises 17 residues. V lost 4 bases and J 0 bases, leaving 21 bases between the germline ends. The CDR3 region has the DNA TGCAGCGTTGTAAAGGACCCACAGAGAATGAACCAAGAGACCCAGTACTTC. Translating it yields CSVVKDPQRMNQETQYF.

The V and J genes are TRBV19 and TRBJ2-7; no clear D. This CDR3 is 14 amino acids long. Trimming removed 1 base from V and 4 bases from J, with 11 bases in between. Germline CDR1 and CDR2: LNHDA and SQIVND (reference sequence). DNA for the CDR3: TGTGCCAGTAGTATAGCCACGGGCCGATACGAGCAGTACTTC. Its translation: CASSIATGRYEQYF.

The chain carries TRBV5-1 and TRBJ2-5; 9 bases align to TRBD2. This CDR3 spans 15 amino acids. CDR1 and CDR2 (germline): SGHRS, YFSETQ. The J segment lost 5 bases and the V segment lost 4 bases, leaving 9 bases of the junction unmatched. Here the CDR3 reads CASSGSGLAGETQYF. The CDR3 bases are TGCGCCAGCAGCGGATCGGGACTAGCAGGCGAGACCCAGTACTTC.